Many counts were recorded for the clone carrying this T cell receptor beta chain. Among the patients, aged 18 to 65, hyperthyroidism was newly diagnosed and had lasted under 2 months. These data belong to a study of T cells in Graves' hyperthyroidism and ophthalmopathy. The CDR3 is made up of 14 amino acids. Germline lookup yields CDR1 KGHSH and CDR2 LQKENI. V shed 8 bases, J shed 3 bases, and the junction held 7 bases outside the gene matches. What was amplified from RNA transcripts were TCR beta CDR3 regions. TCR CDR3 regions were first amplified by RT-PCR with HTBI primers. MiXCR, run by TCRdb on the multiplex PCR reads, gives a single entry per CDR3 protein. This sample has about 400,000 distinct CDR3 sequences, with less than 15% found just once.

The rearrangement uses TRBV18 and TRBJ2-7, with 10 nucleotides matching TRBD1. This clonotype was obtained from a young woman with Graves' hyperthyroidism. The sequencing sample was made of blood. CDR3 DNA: TGTGCCAGCGGACCCGGGACAGGGGTCTACGAGCAGTACTTC. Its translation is CASGPGTGVYEQYF.